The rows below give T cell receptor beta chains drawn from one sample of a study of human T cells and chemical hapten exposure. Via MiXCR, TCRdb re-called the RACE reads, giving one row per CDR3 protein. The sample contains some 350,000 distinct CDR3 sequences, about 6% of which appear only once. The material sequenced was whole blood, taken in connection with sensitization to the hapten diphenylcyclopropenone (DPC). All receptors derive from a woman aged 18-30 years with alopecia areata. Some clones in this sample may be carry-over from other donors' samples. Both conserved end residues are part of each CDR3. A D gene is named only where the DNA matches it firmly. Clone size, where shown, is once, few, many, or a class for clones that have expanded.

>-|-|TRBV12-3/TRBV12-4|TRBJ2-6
CASSPGASGANVLTF
TGTGCCAGCAGCCCTGGGGCATCTGGGGCCAACGTCCTGACTTTC
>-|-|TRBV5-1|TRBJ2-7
CASSLGLMGRSSYEQYF
TGCGCCAGCAGCTTGGGATTGATGGGTCGTAGCTCCTACGAGCAGTACTTC
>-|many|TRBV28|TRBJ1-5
CASSLVHLGNQPQHF
TGTGCCAGCAGCCTCGTTCATCTGGGCAATCAGCCCCAGCATTTT
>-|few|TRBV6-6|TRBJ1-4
CASSYAAGEKLFF
TGTGCCAGCAGTTACGCAGCGGGTGAAAAACTGTTTTTT
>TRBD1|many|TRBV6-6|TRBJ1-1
CASIRGLVNTEAFF
TGTGCCAGCATAAGGGGGCTTGTGAACACTGAAGCTTTCTTT
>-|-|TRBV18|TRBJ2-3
CASSPGQISSTDTQYF
TGTGCCAGCTCACCTGGACAGATCTCTAGCACAGATACGCAGTATTTT
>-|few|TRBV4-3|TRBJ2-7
CASSRLTGARNEQYF
TGCGCCAGCAGCCGTTTGACAGGCGCTCGGAACGAGCAGTACTTC
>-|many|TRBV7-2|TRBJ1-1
CASSLSADMNTEAFF
TGTGCCAGCAGCTTATCGGCAGACATGAACACTGAAGCTTTCTTT
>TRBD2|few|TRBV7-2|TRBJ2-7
CASSYSGGRYEQYF
TGTGCCAGCAGTTATAGCGGGGGGCGCTACGAGCAGTACTTC
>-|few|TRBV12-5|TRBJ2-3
CASGLPPGDTDTQYF
TGTGCTAGTGGTTTGCCCCCCGGGGACACAGATACGCAGTATTTT